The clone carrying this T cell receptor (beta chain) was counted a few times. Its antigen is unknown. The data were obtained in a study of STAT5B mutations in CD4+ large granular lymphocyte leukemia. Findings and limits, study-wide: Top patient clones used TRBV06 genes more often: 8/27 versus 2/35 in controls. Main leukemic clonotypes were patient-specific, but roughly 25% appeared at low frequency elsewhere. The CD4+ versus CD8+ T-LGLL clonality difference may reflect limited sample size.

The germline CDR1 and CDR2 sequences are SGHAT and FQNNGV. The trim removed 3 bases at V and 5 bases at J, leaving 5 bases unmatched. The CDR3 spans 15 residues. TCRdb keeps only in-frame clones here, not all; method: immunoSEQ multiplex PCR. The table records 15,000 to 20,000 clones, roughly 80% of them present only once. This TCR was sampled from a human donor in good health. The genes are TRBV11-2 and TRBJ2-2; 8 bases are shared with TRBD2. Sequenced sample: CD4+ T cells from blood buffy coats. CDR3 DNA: TGTGCCAGCAGCTTCGGAGCGGGAGAGACCGGGGAGCTGTTTTTT. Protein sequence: CASSFGAGETGELFF.